A selection of T cell receptor beta chains follows, all from one sample in a study of T cell responses to AZD1222 COVID-19 vaccine. Profiled with immunoSEQ multiplex PCR; TCRdb holds only in-frame clones, not every one. The sample gives approximately 150,000 clones, roughly nine tenths of which show up once; roughly 1.5% is in the top ten. Sample: peripheral blood, taken 28 days after the second AZD1222 dose. The receptor source for this set is an adult who received the AZD1222 COVID-19 vaccine. Both conserved end residues are part of each CDR3. A D gene is named only where the DNA matches it firmly. Expanded clones are given a class, and other clones once, few, many or no size at all.

J gene,V gene,D gene,clone size,CDR3 DNA,CDR3 protein
TRBJ1-1,TRBV7-3,TRBD1,NA,TGTGCCAGCAGCCCTCAGGGGGCGAACACTGAAGCTTTCTTT,CASSPQGANTEAFF
TRBJ2-4,TRBV14,NA,NA,TGTGCCAGCAGCCAAAACTTACGGGACATTCAGTACTTC,CASSQNLRDIQYF
TRBJ1-3,TRBV7-9,NA,NA,TGTGCCAGCAGCTTATCTTCTACTGTTTGGGCCATATGGTTT,CASSLSSTVWAIWF
TRBJ2-2,TRBV4-1,NA,NA,TGCGCCAGCAGCCAAGGGATCAGGGGAAAGAACACCGGGGAGCTGTTTTTT,CASSQGIRGKNTGELFF
TRBJ1-6,TRBV5-1,TRBD1,NA,TGCGCCAGCAGCTCGACAGGGGAGATAAATTCACCCCTCCACTTT,CASSSTGEINSPLHF
TRBJ2-3,TRBV18,NA,NA,TGTGCCAGCTCACCACCCAGCACAGATACGCAGTATTTT,CASSPPSTDTQYF
TRBJ2-1,TRBV11-3,TRBD2,NA,TGTGCCAGCAGCTTAGTTGGACTAGTAAGCGACAATGAGCAGTTCTTC,CASSLVGLVSDNEQFF
TRBJ2-5,TRBV18,NA,NA,TGTGCCAGCTCACCACCGGGGCAGGGAGGCGAGACCCAGTACTTC,CASSPPGQGGETQYF
TRBJ1-3,TRBV4-2,NA,NA,TGTGCCAGCAGCCCCCGGGAGGGGCCCTCCTCTGGAAACACCATATATTTT,CASSPREGPSSGNTIYF
TRBJ1-2,TRBV18,NA,NA,TGTGCCAGCTCACTCAAATCGGACAGCCCTTCGATATATGGCTACACCTTC,CASSLKSDSPSIYGYTF
TRBJ1-5,TRBV4-3,NA,NA,TGCGCCAGCAGCCAAGACGGAATTCAGCCCCAGCATTTT,CASSQDGIQPQHF
TRBJ2-7,TRBV5-1,NA,NA,TGCGCCAGCAGCTTGGTGGCAGGGGATTACGAGCAGTACTTC,CASSLVAGDYEQYF
TRBJ1-4,TRBV30,NA,NA,TGTGCCTGGAGTTTAGGGGGAGGCGAAAAACTGTTTTTT,CAWSLGGGEKLFF
TRBJ1-1,TRBV6-1,TRBD1,NA,TGTGCCAGCAGTGAAGCACCCAACAGGGGGCTCGCTGAAGCTTTCTTT,CASSEAPNRGLAEAFF
TRBJ1-4,TRBV7-9,NA,NA,TGTGCCAGCAGCCAGCCCGAGGGTAATGAAAAACTGTTTTTT,CASSQPEGNEKLFF
TRBJ2-1,TRBV7-3,NA,once,TGTGCCAGCAGCAAAGGAGGTTTCAGTGAGCAGTTCTTC,CASSKGGFSEQFF
TRBJ2-3,TRBV5-4,TRBD2,NA,TGTGCCAGCAGCTCACTAGCGGCGGCAGATACGCAGTATTTT,CASSSLAAADTQYF
TRBJ2-1,TRBV13,TRBD1,NA,TGTGCCAGCAGCTCACCCCGGACAGGCAATGAGCAGTTCTTC,CASSSPRTGNEQFF
TRBJ2-1,TRBV9,NA,few,TGTGCCAGCAGCGTAGCGAACGGGCTGGGGTACAATGAGCAGTTCTTC,CASSVANGLGYNEQFF
TRBJ2-5,TRBV27,NA,NA,TGTGCCAGCAGTCCCCCGTACCAAGAGACCCAGTACTTC,CASSPPYQETQYF
TRBJ1-6,TRBV25-1,NA,NA,TGTGCCAGCAGTGAATCGGGAGGGGGAGGAAGATCTTCACCCCTCCACTTT,CASSESGGGGRSSPLHF
TRBJ2-7,TRBV2,TRBD1,once,TGTGCCAGCAGGAGGGGGGACAGGGGGCTTGAGCAGTACTTC,CASRRGDRGLEQYF
TRBJ2-7,TRBV7-2,TRBD1,NA,TGTGCCAGCACCTCGGGACAGGGGGCCTACGAGCAGTACTTC,CASTSGQGAYEQYF
TRBJ1-3,TRBV19,TRBD1,few,TGTGCCAGTAGTCCCCGGGGGACAGGGGCCAGCTCTGGAAACACCATATATTTT,CASSPRGTGASSGNTIYF
TRBJ1-5,TRBV6-2/TRBV6-3,NA,NA,TGTGCCAGCAGTTCTGGGGTTGGGAGTCAGCCCCAGCATTTT,CASSSGVGSQPQHF
TRBJ2-7,TRBV11-2,NA,once,TGTGCCAGCAGAAAACCCTTCGGGGAACAGTCCTACGAGCAGTACTTC,CASRKPFGEQSYEQYF
TRBJ1-5,TRBV19,NA,NA,TGTGCCAGTAGTATTCAGGGGAGGCAGCCCCAGCATTTT,CASSIQGRQPQHF
TRBJ2-1,TRBV5-5,TRBD2,NA,TGTGCCAGCAGCCCCTCGGCTAGCGGGATCTACAATGAGCAGTTCTTC,CASSPSASGIYNEQFF